The 6 T cell receptor beta chains listed next were all sequenced from one sample in a study of blood T cell repertoires in COVID-19 (dated by TCRdb to about 2020). Libraries were built with the immunoSEQ multiplex PCR assay. Entries here come from immuneACCESS through TCRdb and include only in-frame sequences with V and J called. Some clones fail to appear in such tables; in the studies checked, an unresolved V gene covers under half of the shortfall, and the cause of the remainder is unknown. The sample yields more than 250,000 clones; around nine tenths were counted once. About 5.7% of the sample is taken by the ten largest. Sequencing was carried out using PBMCs or T cells enriched from blood (not recorded which). All receptors come from a woman aged 40 to 50 who had recovered from COVID-19.

The V call is TRBV18, the J call TRBJ2-1; D call uncertain. V gave up 3 bases and J gave up 1 base, with 16 bases separating them. Germline values: CDR1 KGHSH, CDR2 LQKENI. There are 17 residues in the CDR3. The DNA of the CDR3 is TGTGCCAGCTCACCTCCGATCCATAGAGAGTCCTACAATGAGCAGTTCTTC. Its translation is CASSPPIHRESYNEQFF.

This chain links TRBV24-1 with TRBJ2-5, with 14 bases lining up with TRBD2. V lost 2 bases, J lost 4 bases, and 5 bases stayed unmatched. Germline CDR1 and CDR2: KGHDR and SFDVKD. The CDR3 runs to 17 residues. The CDR3 region has the DNA TGTGCCACCAGTGATTCCGAGGGACTAGCGGGAGTAGAGACCCAGTACTTC. Translating it yields CATSDSEGLAGVETQYF.

The chain employs TRBV28 and TRBJ1-1; D possibly corresponds to TRBD1 (5 bases). This CDR3 spans 15 amino acids. Trimming left V 3 bases short and J 4 bases short, with 15 bases between. Per germline, CDR1 MDHEN and CDR2 SYDVKM. CDR3 residues: CASSFLFRGGTEAFF. For the CDR3, the DNA is TGTGCCAGCAGTTTTTTGTTTCGGGGGGGCACTGAAGCTTTCTTT.

The chain is built from TRBV5-8 and TRBJ1-5; 9 nucleotides agree with TRBD1. Trimming cost V 0 bases and J 5 bases; bases outside gene matches: 3. This CDR3 has 15 amino acids. Germline lookup yields CDR1 SGHTS and CDR2 YDEGEE. The CDR3 reads CASSLGDRVDQPQHF. In DNA form, the CDR3 reads TGTGCCAGCAGCTTGGGGGACAGGGTAGATCAGCCCCAGCATTTT.

This chain links TRBV7-2 with TRBJ1-1; no definite D call. CDR3 size: 14 residues. Trimming took off 5 bases at V and 4 bases at J, with 14 bases between the two ends. Germline V CDR1 and CDR2: SGHTA, FQGNSA. This CDR3 reads CASSLSGPSTEAFF. The CDR3 DNA follows: TGTGCCAGCAGCCTCAGTGGGCCCAGCACTGAAGCTTTCTTT.

This clone has more than one count but fewer than ten. The chain carries TRBV4-3 and TRBJ2-7, with 7 nucleotides matching TRBD1. The junction had 9 bases not matched to a gene; V was cut back by 1 base and J by 3 bases. CDR1 LGHNA and CDR2 YSLEER come from the germline V gene. The CDR3 totals 16 residues. The CDR3 DNA is TGCGCCAGCAGCCAAGGATCAGACAGGGCCATCTACGAGCAGTACTTC. Amino acids: CASSQGSDRAIYEQYF.